These T cell receptor beta chains were read from a single sample in a study of lymphopenia after photon versus proton radiotherapy. The data were produced by immunoSEQ multiplex PCR, yet TCRdb's version contains in-frame clones alone and is incomplete. The sample includes some 30,000 clones, 87% of them seen just once. The specimen comprised peripheral blood, sampled from a patient treated with proton-based radiotherapy. The receptor source for this set is a woman aged 60-75 years with cholangiocarcinoma. Some clones in this sample may be carry-over from other donors' samples. The CDR3 runs from the conserved cysteine through the conserved F or W. A D gene is named only where the DNA matches it firmly. Rows may omit the clone size; those that give it use once, few, many or a size class.

length,J,V,D,size,DNA,CDR3
14,TRBJ2-3,TRBV6-1,.,.,TGTGCCAGCAGTGAAGGGGGTCGGGGGGATACGCAGTATTTT,CASSEGGRGDTQYF
15,TRBJ2-6,TRBV10-3,TRBD1,.,TGTGCCATCCGGACAGGGGGAAGGGGGGCCAACGTCCTGACTTTC,CAIRTGGRGANVLTF
16,TRBJ2-3,TRBV10-2,TRBD2,.,TGCGCCAGCAGGAACAGGCAGGGACTAGCGATCGATACGCAGTATTTT,CASRNRQGLAIDTQYF
13,TRBJ2-3,TRBV7-8,.,.,TGTGCCAGCTGGTCGGTAGCCTTTGATACGCAGTATTTT,CASWSVAFDTQYF
16,TRBJ2-3,TRBV7-3,.,.,TGTGCCAGCAGCTCCCGCGACAGCGCGGCGACAGATACGCAGTATTTT,CASSSRDSAATDTQYF
16,TRBJ2-7,TRBV29-1,TRBD1,.,TGCAGCGTTGAGGAGGGAACCGGGACAGGGTTCCACGAGCAGTACTTC,CSVEEGTGTGFHEQYF
19,TRBJ1-5,TRBV5-1,TRBD1,.,TGCGCCAGCAGCTTACCGCCGGGACAGGGGCCATATAGCAATCAGCCCCAGCATTTT,CASSLPPGQGPYSNQPQHF
16,TRBJ2-5,TRBV7-7,TRBD2,.,TGTGCTAGCAGCTTAGTCCCCGGGGGGGTCTACGAGACCCAGTACTTC,CASSLVPGGVYETQYF
14,TRBJ1-4,TRBV7-2,.,.,TGTGCCAGCAGCCTTGGACCCCGGAATGAAAAACTGTTTTTT,CASSLGPRNEKLFF
14,TRBJ2-5,TRBV18,TRBD1,few,TGTGCCAGCTCACCGGACAGGGGCGAAGAGACCCAGTACTTC,CASSPDRGEETQYF
13,TRBJ2-2,TRBV7-9,.,.,TGTGCCAGCAGCTTACGTCATGTCGGGGAGCTGTTTTTT,CASSLRHVGELFF
16,TRBJ1-1,TRBV2,TRBD1,.,TGTGCCAGCAGGGCGGGACAGGGGGTATTACGGACTGAAGCTTTCTTT,CASRAGQGVLRTEAFF
15,TRBJ2-3,TRBV7-9,TRBD2,.,TGTGCCAGCAGCTTAGCTAGCGGGAGCACAGATACGCAGTATTTT,CASSLASGSTDTQYF
14,TRBJ1-4,TRBV5-1,.,once,TGCGCCAGCAGCTTGGACACTGCTAATGAAAAACTGTTTTTT,CASSLDTANEKLFF
16,TRBJ2-7,TRBV4-1,TRBD2,.,TGCGCCAGCAGCCAAGCGGGACTAGCGGGGGGCCACGAGCAGTACTTC,CASSQAGLAGGHEQYF
14,TRBJ2-5,TRBV5-8,.,.,TGTGCCAGCAGCTTGGGGATAGTGGGGGAGACCCAGTACTTC,CASSLGIVGETQYF
16,TRBJ2-5,TRBV5-1,.,.,TGCGCCAGCAGCTTGGGGGGGGCCCAAGAGCAAGAGACCCAGTACTTC,CASSLGGAQEQETQYF
18,TRBJ2-6,TRBV5-4,.,.,TGTGCCAGCAGCCCCGGGACCTCCCTTCACTCTGGGGCCAACGTCCTGACTTTC,CASSPGTSLHSGANVLTF
14,TRBJ2-7,TRBV7-2,TRBD1,.,TGTGCCAGCAGCTTAGGGACAGGCCTCTACGAGCAGTACTTC,CASSLGTGLYEQYF
16,TRBJ1-5,TRBV7-8,TRBD1,.,TGTGCCAGCAGCTTTGGGACAGCCTATAGCAATCAGCCCCAGCATTTT,CASSFGTAYSNQPQHF
14,TRBJ1-3,TRBV9,TRBD1,.,TGTGCCAGCAGCCCCCGGACAGGAGGAAACACCATATATTTT,CASSPRTGGNTIYF
19,TRBJ2-7,TRBV27,TRBD2,.,TGTGCCAGCAGTTTATCTTATCCCTCGACTGGCGGGAGCTCCTACGAGCAGTACTTC,CASSLSYPSTGGSSYEQYF
15,TRBJ2-6,TRBV18,.,.,TGTGCCAGCTCCCGACCCGTCTCTGGGGCCAACGTCCTGACTTTC,CASSRPVSGANVLTF
16,TRBJ2-1,TRBV10-3,TRBD1,.,TGTGCCATCAGTGAATTGGGACAGGGCCCCTACAATGAGCAGTTCTTC,CAISELGQGPYNEQFF